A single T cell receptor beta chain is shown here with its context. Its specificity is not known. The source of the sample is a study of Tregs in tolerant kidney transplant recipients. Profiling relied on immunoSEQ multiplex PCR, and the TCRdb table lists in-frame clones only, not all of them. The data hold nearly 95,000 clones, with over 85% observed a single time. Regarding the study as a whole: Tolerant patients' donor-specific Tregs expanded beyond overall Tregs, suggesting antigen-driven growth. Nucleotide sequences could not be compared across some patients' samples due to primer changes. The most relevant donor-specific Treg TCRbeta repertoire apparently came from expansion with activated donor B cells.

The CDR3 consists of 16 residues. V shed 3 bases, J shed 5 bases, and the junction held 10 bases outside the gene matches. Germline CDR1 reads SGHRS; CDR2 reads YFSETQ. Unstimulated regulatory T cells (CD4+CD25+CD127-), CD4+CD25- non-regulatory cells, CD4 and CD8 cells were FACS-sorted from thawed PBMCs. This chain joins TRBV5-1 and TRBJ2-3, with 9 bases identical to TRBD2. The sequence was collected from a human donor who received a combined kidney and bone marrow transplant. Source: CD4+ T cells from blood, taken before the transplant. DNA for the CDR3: TGCGCCAGCAGCTATACCGGGACTAGCTTGGGAGATACGCAGTATTTT. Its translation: CASSYTGTSLGDTQYF. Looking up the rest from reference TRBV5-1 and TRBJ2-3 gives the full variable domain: KAGVTQTPRYLIKTRGQQVTLSCSPISGHRSVSWYQQTPGQGLQFLFEYFSETQRNKGNFPGRFSGRQFSNSRSEMNVSTLELGDSALYLCASSYTGTSLGDTQYFGPGTRLTVL.